This TCR beta chain comes out of a study of graft-versus-host responses after intestinal transplantation. Across the study: All of the recipients had induction that used anti-thymocyte globulin, then tacrolimus and steroids for three to four years.

Assay used: immunoSEQ multiplex PCR; TCRdb lists only in-frame clones, some missing. The data hold 90,000 to 120,000 clones, with about 87% observed a single time. As for this clone: Antigen specificity is unknown.

General study findings and limits: Recipient marrow harbored GvH clones, some of which surfaced first in ileum or blood. HvG clone declines early post-transplant were associated with peak circulating GvH levels. Allografts of one patient group, those with graft-donor T cell macrochimerism, had high graft-versus-host to host-versus-graft clonal ratios.

The CDR3 runs to 15 residues. V lost 1 base, J lost 6 bases, and 8 bases stayed unmatched. The germline V gene encodes CDR1 MGHRA and CDR2 YSYEKL. This sequence was found in a human donor who was the organ donor for an intestinal transplant. J is TRBJ2-7 and V is TRBV4-1; 8 bases fit TRBD2. Sequenced here: unstimulated CD4+ T cells sorted from spleen or lymph node cells, sampled before transplant. The CDR3 bases are TGCGCCAGCAGCCAAGGGAGGGGACTAGACTCCGAGCAGTACTTC. This encodes CASSQGRGLDSEQYF.